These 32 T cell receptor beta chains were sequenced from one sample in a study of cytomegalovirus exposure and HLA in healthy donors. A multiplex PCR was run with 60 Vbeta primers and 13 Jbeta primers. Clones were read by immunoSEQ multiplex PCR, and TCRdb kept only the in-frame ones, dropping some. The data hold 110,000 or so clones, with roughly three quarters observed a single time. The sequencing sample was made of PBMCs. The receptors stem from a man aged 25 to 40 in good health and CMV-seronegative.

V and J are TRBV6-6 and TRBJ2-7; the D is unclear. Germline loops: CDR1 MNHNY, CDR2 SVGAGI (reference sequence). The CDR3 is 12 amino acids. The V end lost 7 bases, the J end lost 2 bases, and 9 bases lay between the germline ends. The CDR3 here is CASNTNAYEQYF. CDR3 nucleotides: TGTGCCAGCAACACTAACGCCTACGAGCAGTACTTC.

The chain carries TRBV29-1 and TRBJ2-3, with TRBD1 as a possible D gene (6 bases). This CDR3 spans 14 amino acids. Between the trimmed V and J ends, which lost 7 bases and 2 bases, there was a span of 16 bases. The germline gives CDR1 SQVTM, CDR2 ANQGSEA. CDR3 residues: CSASTGVNTDTQYF. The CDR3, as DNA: TGCAGCGCCTCGACAGGCGTGAACACAGATACGCAGTATTTT.

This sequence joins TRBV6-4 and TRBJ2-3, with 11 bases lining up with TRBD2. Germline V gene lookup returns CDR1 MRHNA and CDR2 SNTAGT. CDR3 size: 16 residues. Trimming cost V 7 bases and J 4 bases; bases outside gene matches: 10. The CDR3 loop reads CASKLLAGDGADTQYF. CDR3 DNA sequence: TGTGCCAGCAAACTACTAGCGGGAGATGGAGCAGATACGCAGTATTTT.

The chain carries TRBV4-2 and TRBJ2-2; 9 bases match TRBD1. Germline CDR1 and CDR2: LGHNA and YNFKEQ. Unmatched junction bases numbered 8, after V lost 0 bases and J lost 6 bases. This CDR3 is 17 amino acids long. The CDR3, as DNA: TGTGCCAGCAGCCAAGATCTGAGACAGGGGGTTCCCGGGGAGCTGTTTTTT. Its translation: CASSQDLRQGVPGELFF.

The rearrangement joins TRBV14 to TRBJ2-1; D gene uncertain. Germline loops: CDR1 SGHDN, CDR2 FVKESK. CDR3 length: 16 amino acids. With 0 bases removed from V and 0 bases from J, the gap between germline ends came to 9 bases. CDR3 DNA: TGTGCCAGCAGCCAAGATGAAACAGACTCCTACAATGAGCAGTTCTTC. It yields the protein CASSQDETDSYNEQFF.

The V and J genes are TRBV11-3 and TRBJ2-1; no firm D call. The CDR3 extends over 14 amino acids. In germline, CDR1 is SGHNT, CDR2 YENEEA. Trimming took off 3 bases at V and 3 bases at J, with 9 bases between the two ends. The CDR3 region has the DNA TGTGCCAGCAGCTTGTCCGGAGACTACAATGAGCAGTTCTTC. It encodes CASSLSGDYNEQFF.

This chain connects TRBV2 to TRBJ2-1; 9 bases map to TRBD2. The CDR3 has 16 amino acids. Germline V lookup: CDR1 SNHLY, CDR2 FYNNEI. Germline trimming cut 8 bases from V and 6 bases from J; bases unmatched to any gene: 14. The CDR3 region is CASDKGGGRASNEQFF. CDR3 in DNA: TGTGCCAGCGATAAAGGGGGCGGGAGGGCCTCCAATGAGCAGTTCTTC.

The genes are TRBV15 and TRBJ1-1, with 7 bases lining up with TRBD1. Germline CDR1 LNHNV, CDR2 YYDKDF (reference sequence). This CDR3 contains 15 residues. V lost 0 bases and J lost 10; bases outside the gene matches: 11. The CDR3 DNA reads TGTGCCACCAGCAGAGATAAAGGGGGCAGAGGGGGAGCTTTCTTT. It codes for CATSRDKGGRGGAFF.

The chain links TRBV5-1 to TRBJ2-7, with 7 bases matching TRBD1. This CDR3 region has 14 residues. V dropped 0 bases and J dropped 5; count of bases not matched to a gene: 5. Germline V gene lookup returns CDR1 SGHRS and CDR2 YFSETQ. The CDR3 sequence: CASSLGPGQNEQYF. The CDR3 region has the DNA TGCGCCAGCAGCTTGGGGCCGGGACAGAACGAGCAGTACTTC.

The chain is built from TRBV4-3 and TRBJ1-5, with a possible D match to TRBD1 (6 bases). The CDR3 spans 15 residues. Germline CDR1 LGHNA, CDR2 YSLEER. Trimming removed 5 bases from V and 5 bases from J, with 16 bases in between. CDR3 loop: CASSKGGERDQPQHF. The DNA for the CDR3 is TGCGCCAGCAGCAAAGGGGGGGAAAGGGATCAGCCCCAGCATTTT.

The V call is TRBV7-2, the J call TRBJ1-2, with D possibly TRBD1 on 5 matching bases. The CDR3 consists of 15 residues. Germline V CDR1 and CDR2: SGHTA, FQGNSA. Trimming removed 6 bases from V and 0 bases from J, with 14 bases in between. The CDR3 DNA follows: TGTGCCAGCAGTGTGGCGTTCAGGGCTAACTATGGCTACACCTTC. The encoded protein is CASSVAFRANYGYTF. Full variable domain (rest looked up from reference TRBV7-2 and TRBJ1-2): GAGVSQSPSNKVTEKGKDVELRCDPISGHTALYWYRQSLGQGLEFLIYFQGNSAPDKSGLPSDRFSAERTGGSVSTLTIQRTQQEDSAVYLCASSVAFRANYGYTFGSGTRLTVV.

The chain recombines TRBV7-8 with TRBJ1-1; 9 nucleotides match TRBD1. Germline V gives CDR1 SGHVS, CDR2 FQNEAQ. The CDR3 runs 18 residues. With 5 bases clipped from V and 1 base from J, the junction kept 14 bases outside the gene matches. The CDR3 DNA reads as TGTGCCAGCAGCCTCGTCACAGGGGGCCCCTCACCGAACACTGAAGCTTTCTTT. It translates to CASSLVTGGPSPNTEAFF.

The CDR3 region has the DNA TGTGCCTGGAGTGTAAGAAGGAGCGCAGATACGCAGTATTTT. This translates into CAWSVRRSADTQYF. The gene calls are TRBV30 and TRBJ2-3; D not certain. CDR3 length equals 14 residues. The germline gives CDR1 GTSNPN, CDR2 SVGIG (reference sequence). The germline V and J ends were trimmed by 0 bases and 4 bases, with 11 bases remaining between them.

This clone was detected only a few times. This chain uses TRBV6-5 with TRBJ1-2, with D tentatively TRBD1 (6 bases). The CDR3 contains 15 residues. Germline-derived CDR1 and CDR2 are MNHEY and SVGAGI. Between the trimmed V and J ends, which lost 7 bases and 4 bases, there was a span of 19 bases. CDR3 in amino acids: CASTQGRGLSYGYTF. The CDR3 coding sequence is TGTGCCAGCACCCAGGGGCGGGGGCTGAGCTATGGCTACACCTTC.

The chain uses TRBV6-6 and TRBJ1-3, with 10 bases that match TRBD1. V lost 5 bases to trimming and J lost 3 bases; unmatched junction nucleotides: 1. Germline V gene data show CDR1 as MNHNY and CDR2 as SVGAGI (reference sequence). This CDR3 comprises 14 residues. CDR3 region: CASSDRGLGNTIYF. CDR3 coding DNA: TGTGCCAGCAGTGACAGGGGGCTTGGAAACACCATATATTTT.

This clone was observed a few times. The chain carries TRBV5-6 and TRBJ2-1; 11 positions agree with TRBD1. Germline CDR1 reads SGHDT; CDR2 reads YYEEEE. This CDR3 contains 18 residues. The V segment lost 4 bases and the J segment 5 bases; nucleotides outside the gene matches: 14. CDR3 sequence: CASSKTIRTGGMNNEQFF. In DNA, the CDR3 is TGTGCCAGCAGCAAGACGATACGGACAGGGGGCATGAACAATGAGCAGTTCTTC. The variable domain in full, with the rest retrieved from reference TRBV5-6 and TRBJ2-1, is DAGVTQSPTHLIKTRGQQVTLRCSPKSGHDTVSWYQQALGQGPQFIFQYYEEEERQRGNFPDRFSGHQFPNYSSELNVNALLLGDSALYLCASSKTIRTGGMNNEQFFGPGTRLTVL.

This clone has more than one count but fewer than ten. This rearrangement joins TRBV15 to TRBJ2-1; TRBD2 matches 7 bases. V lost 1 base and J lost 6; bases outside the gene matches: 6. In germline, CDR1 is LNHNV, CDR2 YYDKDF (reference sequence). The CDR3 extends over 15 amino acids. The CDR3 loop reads CATSRGEGLGNEQFF. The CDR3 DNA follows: TGTGCCACCAGCAGAGGGGAGGGTTTAGGCAATGAGCAGTTCTTC.

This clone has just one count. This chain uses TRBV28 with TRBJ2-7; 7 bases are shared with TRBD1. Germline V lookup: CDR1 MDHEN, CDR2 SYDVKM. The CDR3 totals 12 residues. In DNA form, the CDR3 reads TGTGTGGTTACAGGGGCCACCTACGAGCAGTACTTC. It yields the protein CVVTGATYEQYF.

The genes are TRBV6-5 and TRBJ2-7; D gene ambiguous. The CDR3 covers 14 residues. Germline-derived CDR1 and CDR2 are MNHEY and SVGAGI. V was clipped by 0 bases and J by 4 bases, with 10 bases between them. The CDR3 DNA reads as TGTGCCAGCAGTTACTCGACCAGGCTATACGAGCAGTACTTC. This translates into CASSYSTRLYEQYF.

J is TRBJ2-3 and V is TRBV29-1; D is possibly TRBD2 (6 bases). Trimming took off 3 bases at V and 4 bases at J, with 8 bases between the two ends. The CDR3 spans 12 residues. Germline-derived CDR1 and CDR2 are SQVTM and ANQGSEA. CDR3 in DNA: TGCAGCGTTGAGCGGGACCCAGATACGCAGTATTTT. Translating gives CSVERDPDTQYF.

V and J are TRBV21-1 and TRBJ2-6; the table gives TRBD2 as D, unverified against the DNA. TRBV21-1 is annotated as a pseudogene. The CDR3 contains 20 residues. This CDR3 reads CASSKDGPGSTSSGANVLTF. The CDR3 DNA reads TGTGCCAGCAGCAAAGATGGGCCGGGATCCACCAGCTCTGGGGCCAACGTCCTGACTTTC.

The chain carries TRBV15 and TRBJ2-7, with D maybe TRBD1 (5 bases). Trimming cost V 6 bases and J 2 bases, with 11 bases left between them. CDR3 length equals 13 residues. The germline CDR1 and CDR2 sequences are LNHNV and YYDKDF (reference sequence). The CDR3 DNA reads TGTGCCACCAGTAGGGGAAAGACCTACGAGCAGTACTTC. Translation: CATSRGKTYEQYF.

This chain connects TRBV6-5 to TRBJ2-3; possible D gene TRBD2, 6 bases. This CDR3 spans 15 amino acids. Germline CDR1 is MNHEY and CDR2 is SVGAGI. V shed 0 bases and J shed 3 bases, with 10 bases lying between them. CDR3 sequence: CASSYSAGRTDTQYF. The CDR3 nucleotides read TGTGCCAGCAGTTACTCGGCAGGGAGGACAGATACGCAGTATTTT.

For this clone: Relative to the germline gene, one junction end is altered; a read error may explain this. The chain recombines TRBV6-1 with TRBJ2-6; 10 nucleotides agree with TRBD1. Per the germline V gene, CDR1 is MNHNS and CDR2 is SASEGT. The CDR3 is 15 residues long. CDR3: CARGTGEDGANGLTF. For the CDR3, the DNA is TGTGCCAGAGGGACAGGGGAGGACGGGGCCAACGGCCTGACTTTC.

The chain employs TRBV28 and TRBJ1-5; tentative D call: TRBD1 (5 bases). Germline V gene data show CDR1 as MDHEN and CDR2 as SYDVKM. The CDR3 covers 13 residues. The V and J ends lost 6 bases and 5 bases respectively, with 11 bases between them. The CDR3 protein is CASRGPLDQPQHF. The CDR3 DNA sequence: TGTGCCAGCAGGGGGCCGCTCGATCAGCCCCAGCATTTT. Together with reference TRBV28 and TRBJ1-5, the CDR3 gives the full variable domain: DVKVTQSSRYLVKRTGEKVFLECVQDMDHENMFWYRQDPGLGLRLIYFSYDVKMKEKGDIPEGYSVSREKKERFSLILESASTNQTSMYLCASRGPLDQPQHFGDGTRLSIL.

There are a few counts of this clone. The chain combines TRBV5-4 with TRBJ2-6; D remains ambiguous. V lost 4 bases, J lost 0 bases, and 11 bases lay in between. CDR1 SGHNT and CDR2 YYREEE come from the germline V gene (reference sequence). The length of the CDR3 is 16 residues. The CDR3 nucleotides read TGTGCCAGCAGCCCTACCCCAAGCTCTGGGGCCAACGTCCTGACTTTC. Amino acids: CASSPTPSSGANVLTF.

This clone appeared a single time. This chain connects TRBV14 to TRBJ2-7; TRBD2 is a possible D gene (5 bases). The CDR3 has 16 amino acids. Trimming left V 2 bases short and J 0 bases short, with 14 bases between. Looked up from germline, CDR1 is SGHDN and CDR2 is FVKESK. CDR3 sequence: CASSQFSSGSSYEQYF. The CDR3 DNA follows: TGTGCCAGCAGCCAATTCTCGTCGGGGAGCTCCTACGAGCAGTACTTC.

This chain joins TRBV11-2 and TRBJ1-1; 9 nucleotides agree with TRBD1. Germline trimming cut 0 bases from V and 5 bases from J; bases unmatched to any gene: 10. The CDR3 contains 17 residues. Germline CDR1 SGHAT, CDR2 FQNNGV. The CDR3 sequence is CASSLEGTGKRRTEAFF. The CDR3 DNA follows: TGTGCCAGCAGCTTAGAGGGGACAGGGAAGCGAAGGACTGAAGCTTTCTTT. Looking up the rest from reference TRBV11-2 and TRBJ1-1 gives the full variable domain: EAGVAQSPRYKIIEKRQSVAFWCNPISGHATLYWYQQILGQGPKLLIQFQNNGVVDDSQLPKDRFSAERLKGVDSTLKIQPAKLEDSAVYLCASSLEGTGKRRTEAFFGQGTRLTVV.

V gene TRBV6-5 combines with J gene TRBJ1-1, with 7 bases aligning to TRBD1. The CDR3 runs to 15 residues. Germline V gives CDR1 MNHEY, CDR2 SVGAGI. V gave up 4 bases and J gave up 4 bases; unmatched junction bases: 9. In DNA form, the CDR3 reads TGTGCCAGCAGTTCGAACAGGGGTAGGAGCACTGAAGCTTTCTTT. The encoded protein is CASSSNRGRSTEAFF.

CDR3 bases: TGCGCCAGCAGCCAAGACAGATACGCCTACGAGCAGTACTTC. It encodes CASSQDRYAYEQYF. V usage is TRBV4-3 and J usage is TRBJ2-7; D gene ambiguous. The CDR3 sequence is 14 residues long. Trimming shortened V by 0 bases and J by 2 bases, and 8 bases separated the two germline ends. Looked up from germline, CDR1 is LGHNA and CDR2 is YSLEER.

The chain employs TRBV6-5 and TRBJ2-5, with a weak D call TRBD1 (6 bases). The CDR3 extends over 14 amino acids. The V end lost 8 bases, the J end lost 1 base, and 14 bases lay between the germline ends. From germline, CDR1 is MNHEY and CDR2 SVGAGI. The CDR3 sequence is CASRSGQFQETQYF. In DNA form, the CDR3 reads TGTGCCAGCCGTTCCGGACAGTTCCAAGAGACCCAGTACTTC.

CDR3 nucleotides: TGTGCCAGCAGCTTAAGGCGGGACCAAATACAAGAGACCCAGTACTTC. Residues: CASSLRRDQIQETQYF. The V call is TRBV11-1, the J call TRBJ2-5, with D perhaps TRBD2 (6 bases). CDR1 SGHAT and CDR2 FQDESV come from the germline V gene (reference sequence). The CDR3 consists of 16 residues. V was clipped by 2 bases and J by 2 bases, with 15 bases between them.